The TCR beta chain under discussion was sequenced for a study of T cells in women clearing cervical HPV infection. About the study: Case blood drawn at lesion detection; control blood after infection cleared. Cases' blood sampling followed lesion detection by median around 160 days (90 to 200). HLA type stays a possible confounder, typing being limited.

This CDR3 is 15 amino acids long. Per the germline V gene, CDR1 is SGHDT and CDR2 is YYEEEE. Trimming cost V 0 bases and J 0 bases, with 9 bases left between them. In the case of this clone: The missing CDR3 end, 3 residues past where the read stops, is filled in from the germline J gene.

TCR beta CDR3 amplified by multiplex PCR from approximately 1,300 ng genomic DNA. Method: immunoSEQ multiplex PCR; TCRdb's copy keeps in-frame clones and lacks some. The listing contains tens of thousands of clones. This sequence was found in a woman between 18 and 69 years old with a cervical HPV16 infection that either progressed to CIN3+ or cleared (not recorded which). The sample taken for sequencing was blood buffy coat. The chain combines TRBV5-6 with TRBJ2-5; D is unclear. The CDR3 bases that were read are TGTGCCAGCAGCTTGGGCGGCACCTACCAAGAGACC. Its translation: CASSLGGTYQET. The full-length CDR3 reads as CASSLGGTYQETQYF.